The sequence of this T cell receptor (beta chain) was determined in a study of shared clonotypes between healthy human individuals. This CDR3 has 13 residues. Germline V gene sequence: CDR1 WSHSY, CDR2 SAAADI. V was clipped by 4 bases and J by 5 bases, with 8 bases between them. Only one count was recorded for this clone. The antigen remains unidentified. Findings and limits, study-wide: Some naive CD4 clonotypes, 4% to 6%, turned up in common across a handful of donors. A small donor pool kept down the genetic and exposure-history diversity that was represented. Larger estimated richness was generally recorded for naive subsets relative to memory subsets.

Profiling relied on immunoSEQ multiplex PCR, and the TCRdb table lists in-frame clones only, not all of them. The table records roughly 1.5 million clones, 95% to 99% of them present only once. Sequenced material: naive CD4+ T cells sorted from blood. This sample's subset: CD45RA+ positively selected. The clonotype comes from a man younger than 40 in good health. The V and J genes are TRBV10-2 and TRBJ2-2; no firm D call. This CDR3 is CASSGPGTGELFF. DNA for the CDR3: TGCGCCAGCAGTGGTCCCGGGACCGGGGAGCTGTTTTTT.